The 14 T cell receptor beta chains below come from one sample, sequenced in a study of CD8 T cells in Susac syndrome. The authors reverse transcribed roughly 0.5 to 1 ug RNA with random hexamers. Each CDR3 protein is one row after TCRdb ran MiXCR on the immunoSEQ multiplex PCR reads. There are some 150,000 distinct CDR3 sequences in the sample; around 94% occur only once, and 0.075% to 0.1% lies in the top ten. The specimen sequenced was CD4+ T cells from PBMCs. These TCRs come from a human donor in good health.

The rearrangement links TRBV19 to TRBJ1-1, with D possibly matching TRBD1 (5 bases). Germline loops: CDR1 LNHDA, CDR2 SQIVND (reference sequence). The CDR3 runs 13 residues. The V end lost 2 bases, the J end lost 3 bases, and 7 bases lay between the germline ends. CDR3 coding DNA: TGTGCCAGTAGTATATGGGGGGACACTGAAGCTTTCTTT. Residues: CASSIWGDTEAFF.

CDR3 DNA sequence: TGTGCCAGACCCCCGGGACATTCCTACGAGCAGTACTTC. It specifies CARPPGHSYEQYF. This chain links TRBV6-5 with TRBJ2-7; D is possibly TRBD1 (6 bases). V lost 9 bases and J lost 1, with 13 bases in between. This CDR3 contains 13 residues. Looked up from germline, CDR1 is MNHEY and CDR2 is SVGAGI.

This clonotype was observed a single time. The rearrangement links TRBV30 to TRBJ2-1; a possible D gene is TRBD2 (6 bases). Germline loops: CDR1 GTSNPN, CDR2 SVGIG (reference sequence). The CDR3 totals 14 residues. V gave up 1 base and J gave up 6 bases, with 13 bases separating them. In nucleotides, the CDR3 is TGTGCCTGGAGTGGGGGGGTGCGGGCCAATGAGCAGTTCTTC. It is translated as CAWSGGVRANEQFF.

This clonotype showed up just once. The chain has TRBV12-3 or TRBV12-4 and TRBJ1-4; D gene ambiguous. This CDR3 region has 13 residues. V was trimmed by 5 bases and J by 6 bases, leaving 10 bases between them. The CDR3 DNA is TGTGCCAGCAGTCCCCCTTTGGATGAAAAACTGTTTTTT. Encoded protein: CASSPPLDEKLFF.

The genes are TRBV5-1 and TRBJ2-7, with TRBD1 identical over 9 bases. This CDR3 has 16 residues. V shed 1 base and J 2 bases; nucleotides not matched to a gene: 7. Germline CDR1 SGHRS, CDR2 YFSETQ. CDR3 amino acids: CASSLTGGLPPYEQYF. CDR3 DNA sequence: TGCGCCAGCAGCTTGACAGGGGGCCTTCCACCCTACGAGCAGTACTTC.

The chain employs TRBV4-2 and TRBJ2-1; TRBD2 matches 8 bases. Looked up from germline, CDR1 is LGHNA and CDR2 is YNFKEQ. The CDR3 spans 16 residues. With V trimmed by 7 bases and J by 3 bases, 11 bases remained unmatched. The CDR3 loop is CASTRGGRQNYNEQFF. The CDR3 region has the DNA TGTGCCAGCACCCGGGGGGGCAGACAAAACTACAATGAGCAGTTCTTC.

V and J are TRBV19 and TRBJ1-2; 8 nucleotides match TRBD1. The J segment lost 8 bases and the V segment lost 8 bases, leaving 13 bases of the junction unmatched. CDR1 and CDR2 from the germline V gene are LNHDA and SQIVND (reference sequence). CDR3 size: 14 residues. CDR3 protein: CASHESDRVAGYTF. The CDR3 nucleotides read TGTGCCAGTCACGAATCGGACAGGGTGGCGGGCTACACCTTC.

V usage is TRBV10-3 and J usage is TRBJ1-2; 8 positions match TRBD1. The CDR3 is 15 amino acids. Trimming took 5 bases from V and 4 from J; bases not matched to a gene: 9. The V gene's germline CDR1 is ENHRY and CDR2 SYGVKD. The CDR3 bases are TGTGCCATCAGTCTTGGACAGGGTAGTAGCTATGGCTACACCTTC. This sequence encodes CAISLGQGSSYGYTF.

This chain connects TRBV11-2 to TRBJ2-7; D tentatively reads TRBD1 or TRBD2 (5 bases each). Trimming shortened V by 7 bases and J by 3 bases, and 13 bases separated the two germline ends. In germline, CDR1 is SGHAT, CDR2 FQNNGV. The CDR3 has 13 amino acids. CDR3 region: CASTVGVGYEQYF. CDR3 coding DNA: TGTGCCAGCACCGTGGGGGTAGGCTACGAGCAGTACTTC.

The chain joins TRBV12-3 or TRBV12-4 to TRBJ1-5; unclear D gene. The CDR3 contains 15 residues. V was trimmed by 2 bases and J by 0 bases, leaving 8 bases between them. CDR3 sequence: CASSLYRGSNQPQHF. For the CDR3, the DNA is TGTGCCAGCAGTTTATATCGTGGTAGCAATCAGCCCCAGCATTTT.

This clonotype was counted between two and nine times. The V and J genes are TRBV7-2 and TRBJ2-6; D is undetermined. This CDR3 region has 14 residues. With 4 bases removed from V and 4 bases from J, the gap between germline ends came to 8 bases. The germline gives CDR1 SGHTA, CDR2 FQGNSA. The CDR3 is CASSSRSGANVLTF. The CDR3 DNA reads TGTGCCAGCAGCTCCCGTTCGGGGGCCAACGTCCTGACTTTC.

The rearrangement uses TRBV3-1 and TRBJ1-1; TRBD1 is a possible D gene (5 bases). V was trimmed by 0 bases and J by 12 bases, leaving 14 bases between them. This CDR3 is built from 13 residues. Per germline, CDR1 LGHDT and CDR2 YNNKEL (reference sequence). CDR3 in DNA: TGTGCCAGCAGCCAAGAAGGTTCGGGGGTAACTTTCTTT. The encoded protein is CASSQEGSGVTFF. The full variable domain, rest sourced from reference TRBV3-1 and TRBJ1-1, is DTAVSQTPKYLVTQMGNDKSIKCEQNLGHDTMYWYKQDSKKFLKIMFSYNNKELIINETVPNRFSPKSPDKAHLNLHINSLELGDSAVYFCASSQEGSGVTFFGQGTRLTVV.

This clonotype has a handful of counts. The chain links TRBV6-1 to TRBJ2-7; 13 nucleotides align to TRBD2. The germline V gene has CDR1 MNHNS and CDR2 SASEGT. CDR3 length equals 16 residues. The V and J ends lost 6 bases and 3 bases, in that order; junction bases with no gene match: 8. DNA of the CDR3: TGTGCCAGCAGGGGACTAGCGGGATATCGGGGCTACGAGCAGTACTTC. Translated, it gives CASRGLAGYRGYEQYF.

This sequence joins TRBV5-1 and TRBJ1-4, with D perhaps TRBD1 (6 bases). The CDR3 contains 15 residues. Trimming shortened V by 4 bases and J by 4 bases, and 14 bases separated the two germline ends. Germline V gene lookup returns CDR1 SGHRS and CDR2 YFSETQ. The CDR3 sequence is CASSASGTYNEKLFF. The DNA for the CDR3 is TGCGCCAGCAGCGCCTCCGGGACATATAATGAAAAACTGTTTTTT.